This T cell receptor delta chain was captured by sequencing in a study of γδ T cells in repeated Plasmodium falciparum infection. Overall study context: Age- and gender-matched Australian children served as comparison for malaria-exposed Malian children. Donors had four controlled P. falciparum NF54 infections over roughly 600 days. Study results and caveats: Many TCRgamma sequences overlapped between individuals in stable Vgamma9/Vdelta2+ repertoires. Compared with Australian children, Malian Vdelta2-negative repertoires seemed more clonal, less diverse, less shared.

TCRdb reanalysed the multiplex PCR reads via CATT. This sample has over 90,000 delta-chain clones, with less than 1% found just once. Regarding this clone: As yet, its antigen is unknown. A read error likely explains why the TCRdb protein, taken from a much larger clone, differs from this DNA's translation at residue 10; the protein shown is translated from the DNA.

Vgamma9/Vdelta2+ and Vdelta2-negative gammadelta T cells were flow-sorted from PBMC for bulk sequencing. Germline CDR1 reads TSWWSYY; CDR2 reads QGS. V lost 2 bases and J lost 3, with 13 bases in between. The CDR3 runs to 15 residues. The receptor was derived from a pool of human donors (malaria-infected and uninfected, not separated). This sequence joins TRDV1 and TRDJ1, with a possible D match to TRDD3 (5 bases). TCRdb carries no J gene annotation; the J gene was assigned here by matching the DNA with germline. The material sequenced was gamma-delta T cells from blood. This CDR3 reads CALGEAGVSADKLIF. CDR3 in DNA: TGTGCTCTTGGGGAAGCGGGGGTTAGCGCCGATAAACTCATCTTT.